Listed here are 18 T cell receptor beta chains from one sample, sequenced in a study of beta chain features in type 1 diabetes. Sequencing targeted expressed TCRB transcripts, as all isolated RNA had been reverse transcribed. The repertoire was sequenced with immunoSEQ multiplex PCR; TCRdb's copy has only in-frame clones and lacks some. The data hold 130,000 to 150,000 clones, with 6.9% observed a single time. The specimen was central memory CD4+ T cells from blood. The origin of the receptors is a woman aged 30 to 39 in good health.

The chain combines TRBV6-6 with TRBJ2-7; tentatively, D is TRBD1 (6 bases). Trimming took off 1 base at V and 5 bases at J, with 15 bases between the two ends. Germline V CDR1 and CDR2: MNHNY, SVGAGI (reference sequence). CDR3 length: 15 amino acids. The CDR3, as DNA: TGTGCCAGCAGTTACTTAGGGCGAGGGGGAAACGAGCAGTACTTC. Its protein is CASSYLGRGGNEQYF.

At least ten counts were recorded for this clone. The chain employs TRBV29-1 and TRBJ2-7; D gene ambiguous. The germline V and J ends were trimmed by 6 bases and 1 base, with 13 bases remaining between them. Looked up from germline, CDR1 is SQVTM and CDR2 is ANQGSEA. The CDR3 loop spans 13 amino acids. CDR3 amino acids: CSVAPGRSYEQYF. For the CDR3, the DNA is TGCAGCGTCGCTCCGGGTAGATCCTACGAGCAGTACTTC.

This clone appeared a few times. The chain carries TRBV5-1 and TRBJ2-5, with 7 bases aligning to TRBD1. Trimming at V came to 0 bases and at J to 11 bases, leaving 13 bases not matched to a gene. The length of the CDR3 is 15 residues. Germline V gene data show CDR1 as SGHRS and CDR2 as YFSETQ. CDR3 nucleotide sequence: TGCGCCAGCAGCTTGGTGGTAGGGGGCGCAGGGGAGCAGTACTTC. Translating gives CASSLVVGGAGEQYF.

This clone was seen more than once but under ten times. The V and J genes are TRBV28 and TRBJ2-3, with 7 bases that match TRBD1. V shed 5 bases, J shed 3 bases, and the junction held 8 bases outside the gene matches. This CDR3 spans 15 amino acids. The V gene's germline CDR1 is MDHEN and CDR2 SYDVKM. DNA of the CDR3: TGTGCCAGCAGTAGTCGTGACAGGGCGACAGATACGCAGTATTTT. Its protein is CASSSRDRATDTQYF.

This clone was seen more than once but under ten times. The rearrangement links TRBV18 to TRBJ2-7, with TRBD2 identical over 12 bases. The J segment lost 6 bases and the V segment lost 0 bases, leaving 6 bases of the junction unmatched. The germline gives CDR1 KGHSH, CDR2 LQKENI. This CDR3 contains 16 residues. This CDR3 is CASSPPELAGGFEQYF. CDR3 nucleotides: TGTGCCAGCTCACCACCGGAACTAGCGGGAGGATTCGAGCAGTACTTC.

This clone came up many times. The chain employs TRBV5-1 and TRBJ2-1; 8 nucleotides agree with TRBD2. The germline V gene has CDR1 SGHRS and CDR2 YFSETQ. The V gene end was trimmed by 0 bases and the J gene end by 6 bases; junction bases not matched to a gene: 8. CDR3 length: 16 residues. Here the CDR3 reads CASSLDGRAWGNEQFF. DNA for the CDR3: TGCGCCAGCAGCTTGGACGGGAGGGCCTGGGGCAATGAGCAGTTCTTC.

This clone was found a few times. The rearrangement uses TRBV5-1 and TRBJ2-2, with 14 bases identical to TRBD2. The CDR3 length is 16 residues. Germline values: CDR1 SGHRS, CDR2 YFSETQ. V shed 4 bases and J 5 bases; nucleotides not matched to a gene: 4. CDR3 sequence reads: CASSPGLAGGTGELFF. For the CDR3, the DNA is TGCGCCAGCAGCCCTGGACTAGCGGGAGGAACCGGGGAGCTGTTTTTT. Complete variable domain (other parts from reference TRBV5-1 and TRBJ2-2): KAGVTQTPRYLIKTRGQQVTLSCSPISGHRSVSWYQQTPGQGLQFLFEYFSETQRNKGNFPGRFSGRQFSNSRSEMNVSTLELGDSALYLCASSPGLAGGTGELFFGEGSRLTVL.

The chain uses TRBV30 and TRBJ2-7, with 10 bases lining up with TRBD2. Looked up from germline, CDR1 is GTSNPN and CDR2 is SVGIG (reference sequence). V was clipped by 2 bases and J by 4 bases; unmatched bases: 2. The CDR3 consists of 13 residues. This chain's CDR3 is CAWSSGGVYEQYF. CDR3 nucleotides: TGTGCCTGGAGTAGCGGGGGGGTATACGAGCAGTACTTC.

This clone has only a few counts. The CDR3 sequence is CASSPRQTSGADTQYF. The CDR3 DNA sequence: TGCGCCAGCAGCCCTAGACAGACTAGCGGGGCAGATACGCAGTATTTT. The chain uses TRBV4-3 and TRBJ2-3, with 11 nucleotides matching TRBD2. Trimming at V came to 4 bases and at J to 4 bases, leaving 7 bases not matched to a gene. Germline lookup yields CDR1 LGHNA and CDR2 YSLEER. The CDR3 consists of 16 residues.

The V and J genes are TRBV6-5 and TRBJ1-4, with no clear D. Deletions cut 2 bases from V and 8 bases from J, with 6 bases between. This CDR3 contains 12 residues. Germline V gives CDR1 MNHEY, CDR2 SVGAGI. CDR3 sequence: CASSYNREKLFF. The CDR3 DNA reads TGTGCCAGCAGTTACAACCGGGAAAAACTGTTTTTT.

The chain links TRBV28 to TRBJ1-2; 7 nucleotides match TRBD1. The V gene's germline CDR1 is MDHEN and CDR2 SYDVKM. This CDR3 contains 14 residues. The J segment lost 7 bases and the V segment lost 6 bases, leaving 11 bases of the junction unmatched. CDR3: CASRAQGDQSGYTF. In nucleotides, the CDR3 is TGTGCCAGCAGAGCGCAGGGGGATCAATCTGGCTACACCTTC.

The rearrangement links TRBV19 to TRBJ2-3, with TRBD1 matching over 9 bases. This CDR3 spans 15 amino acids. The germline gives CDR1 LNHDA, CDR2 SQIVND (reference sequence). J gave up 5 bases and V 8 bases, and 11 bases lay outside the gene matches. CDR3 loop: CASPIEQGALDTQYF. CDR3 DNA sequence: TGTGCCAGTCCCATTGAACAGGGGGCTTTAGATACGCAGTATTTT. The whole variable domain, remainder taken from reference TRBV19 and TRBJ2-3, is DGGITQSPKYLFRKEGQNVTLSCEQNLNHDAMYWYRQDPGQGLRLIYYSQIVNDFQKGDIAEGYSVSREKKESFPLTVTSAQKNPTAFYLCASPIEQGALDTQYFGPGTRLTVL.

The chain joins TRBV7-2 to TRBJ1-4, with D hard to call. CDR3 size: 15 residues. V gave up 4 bases and J gave up 4 bases, with 13 bases separating them. From germline, CDR1 is SGHTA and CDR2 FQGNSA. The CDR3 coding sequence is TGTGCCAGCAGCTCCATGGGCCAGCATAATGAAAAACTGTTTTTT. It is translated as CASSSMGQHNEKLFF.

This chain uses TRBV6-1 with TRBJ1-5; 7 bases line up with TRBD1. The germline gives CDR1 MNHNS, CDR2 SASEGT. CDR3 length: 14 amino acids. With V trimmed by 5 bases and J by 4 bases, 5 bases remained unmatched. CDR3 loop: CASSTDRSNQPQHF. CDR3 bases: TGTGCCAGCAGTACGGACAGGTCAAATCAGCCCCAGCATTTT.

CDR3 sequence: CASSLSGNEKLFF. The CDR3, as DNA: TGTGCCAGCAGCTTATCAGGGAATGAAAAACTGTTTTTT. The chain carries TRBV11-2 and TRBJ1-4; D possibly corresponds to TRBD1 (5 bases). The CDR3 is 13 amino acids. Trimming took 2 bases from V and 5 from J, leaving 6 bases between them. Germline V gene data show CDR1 as SGHAT and CDR2 as FQNNGV.

This clone was observed a few times. V and J are TRBV2 and TRBJ2-4, with TRBD2 as a possible D gene (6 bases). The CDR3 has 18 residues. The germline V gene has CDR1 SNHLY and CDR2 FYNNEI. Trimming pared 6 bases from V and 1 base from J, leaving 22 bases between. The CDR3: CASRHEAAQAGAKNIQYF. Written as DNA, the CDR3 is TGTGCCAGCAGACATGAGGCCGCACAGGCGGGGGCCAAAAACATTCAGTACTTC.

This clone was seen a handful of times. The rearrangement links TRBV2 to TRBJ2-7; TRBD2 aligns across 8 bases. The CDR3 sequence is 15 residues long. CDR1 and CDR2 (germline): SNHLY, FYNNEI. V lost 8 bases and J lost 5; bases outside the gene matches: 14. In DNA form, the CDR3 reads TGTGCCAGCTGTCTAGTTGTTAGCGGGATCCACGAGCAGTACTTC. Its translation is CASCLVVSGIHEQYF. Variable domain in full (rest from reference TRBV2 and TRBJ2-7): EPEVTQTPSHQVTQMGQEVILRCVPISNHLYFYWYRQILGQKVEFLVSFYNNEISEKSEIFDDQFSVERPDGSNFTLKIRSTKLEDSAMYFCASCLVVSGIHEQYFGPGTRLTVT.

J is TRBJ2-7 and V is TRBV6-1; TRBD1 matches at 7 bases. The V gene end was trimmed by 3 bases and the J gene end by 4 bases; junction bases not matched to a gene: 9. The CDR3 length is 15 residues. Germline V CDR1 and CDR2: MNHNS, SASEGT. CDR3 in DNA: TGTGCCAGCAGTGACCTTGGACAGGTGATATACGAGCAGTACTTC. Translating it yields CASSDLGQVIYEQYF.